This T cell receptor beta chain was sequenced during a study of human T cells and chemical hapten exposure. Study details: Patch tests of 0.01% DPC on the upper back were read at 6 days.

TCRdb reanalysed the RACE reads using MiXCR and keeps one entry per CDR3 protein. Altogether fewer than 300,000 distinct CDR3 sequences are present, around 7% being singletons, with the ten largest covering roughly 1.2%. A note on this clonotype: Antigen unknown.

CDR3 size: 13 residues. Trimming left V 5 bases short and J 2 bases short, with 10 bases between. Per germline, CDR1 MDHEN and CDR2 SYDVKM. The sample's time point: pre-sensitization, week 0. As for treatment: therapeutic diphenylcyclopropenone sensitization with weekly scalp DPC. Notes on the study in general: TCRs above 1 in 1000 frequency stayed constant with DPC sensitization.

The chain couples TRBV28 to TRBJ2-7; possibly TRBD1 for D (5 bases). The material sequenced was whole blood, taken in connection with sensitization to the hapten diphenylcyclopropenone (DPC). This receptor was identified in a man between 18 and 35 years old with alopecia areata. Some clones in this sample may be carry-over from other donors' samples. In DNA form, the CDR3 reads TGTGCCAGCAGTGTTGGACATCCCTACGAGCAGTACTTC. Its translation: CASSVGHPYEQYF.